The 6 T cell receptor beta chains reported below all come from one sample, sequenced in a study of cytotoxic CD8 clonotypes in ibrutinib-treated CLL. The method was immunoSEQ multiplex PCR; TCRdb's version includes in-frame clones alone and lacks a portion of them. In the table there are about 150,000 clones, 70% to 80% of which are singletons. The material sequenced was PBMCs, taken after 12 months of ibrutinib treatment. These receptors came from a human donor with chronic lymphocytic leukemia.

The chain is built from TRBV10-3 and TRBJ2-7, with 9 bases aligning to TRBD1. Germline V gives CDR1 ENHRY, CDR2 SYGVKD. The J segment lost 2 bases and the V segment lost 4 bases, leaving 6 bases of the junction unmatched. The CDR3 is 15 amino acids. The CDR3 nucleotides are TGTGCCATCAGTGGCTCGGGACAGGGTCCCTACGAGCAGTACTTC. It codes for CAISGSGQGPYEQYF.

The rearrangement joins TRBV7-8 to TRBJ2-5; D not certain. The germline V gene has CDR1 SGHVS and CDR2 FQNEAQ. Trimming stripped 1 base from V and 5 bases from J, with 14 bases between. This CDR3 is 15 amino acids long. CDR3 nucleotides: TGTGCCAGCAGCTTAGTCGAGACTCTACTGGAGACCCAGTACTTC. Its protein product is CASSLVETLLETQYF.

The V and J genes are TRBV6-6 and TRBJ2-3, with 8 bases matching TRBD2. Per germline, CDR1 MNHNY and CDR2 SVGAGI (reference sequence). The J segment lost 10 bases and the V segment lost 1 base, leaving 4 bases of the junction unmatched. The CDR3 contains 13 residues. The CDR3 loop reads CASSYLGLAAQYF. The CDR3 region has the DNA TGTGCCAGCAGTTACTTAGGACTAGCAGCGCAGTATTTT.

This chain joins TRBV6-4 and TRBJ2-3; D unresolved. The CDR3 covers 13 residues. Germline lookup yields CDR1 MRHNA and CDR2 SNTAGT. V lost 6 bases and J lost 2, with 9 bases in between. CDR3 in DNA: TGTGCCAGCAGCCTAGATCACACAGATACGCAGTATTTT. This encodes CASSLDHTDTQYF.

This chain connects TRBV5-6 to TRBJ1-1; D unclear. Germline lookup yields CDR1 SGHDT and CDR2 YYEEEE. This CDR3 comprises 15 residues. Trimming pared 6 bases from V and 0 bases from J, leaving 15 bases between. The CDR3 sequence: CASTRGKELNTEAFF. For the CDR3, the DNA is TGTGCCAGCACCCGGGGAAAGGAACTGAACACTGAAGCTTTCTTT.

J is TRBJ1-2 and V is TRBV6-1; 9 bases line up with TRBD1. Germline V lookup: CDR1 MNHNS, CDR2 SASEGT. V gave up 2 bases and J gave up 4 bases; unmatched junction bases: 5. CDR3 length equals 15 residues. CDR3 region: CASSEYTGGFYGYTF. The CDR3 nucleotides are TGTGCCAGCAGTGAATACACAGGGGGCTTCTATGGCTACACCTTC.